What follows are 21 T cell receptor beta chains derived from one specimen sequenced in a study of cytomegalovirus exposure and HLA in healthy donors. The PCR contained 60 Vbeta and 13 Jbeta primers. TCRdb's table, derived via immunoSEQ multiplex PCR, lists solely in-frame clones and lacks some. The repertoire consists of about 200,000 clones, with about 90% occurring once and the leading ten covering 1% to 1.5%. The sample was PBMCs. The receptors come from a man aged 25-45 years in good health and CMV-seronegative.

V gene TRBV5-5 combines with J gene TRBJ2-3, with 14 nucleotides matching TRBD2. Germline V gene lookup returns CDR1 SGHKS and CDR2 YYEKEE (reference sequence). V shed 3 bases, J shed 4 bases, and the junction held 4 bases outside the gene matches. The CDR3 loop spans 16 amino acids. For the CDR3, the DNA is TGTGCCAGCAGCTCGGGACTAGCGGGGGCCGCAGATACGCAGTATTTT. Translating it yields CASSSGLAGAADTQYF.

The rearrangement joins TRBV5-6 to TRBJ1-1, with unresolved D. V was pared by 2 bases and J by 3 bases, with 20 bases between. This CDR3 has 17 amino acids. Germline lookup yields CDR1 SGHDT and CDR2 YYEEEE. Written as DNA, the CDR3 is TGTGCCAGCAGCTTTTTTTCCTTTCGGACCGGGGACACTGAAGCTTTCTTT. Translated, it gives CASSFFSFRTGDTEAFF.

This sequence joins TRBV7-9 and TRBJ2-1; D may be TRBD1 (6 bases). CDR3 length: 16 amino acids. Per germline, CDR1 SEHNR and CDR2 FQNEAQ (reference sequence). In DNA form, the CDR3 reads TGTTCCGTCCCCCAGATCCCAGGGGTCGCCTACAATGAGCAGTTCTTC. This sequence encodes CSVPQIPGVAYNEQFF.

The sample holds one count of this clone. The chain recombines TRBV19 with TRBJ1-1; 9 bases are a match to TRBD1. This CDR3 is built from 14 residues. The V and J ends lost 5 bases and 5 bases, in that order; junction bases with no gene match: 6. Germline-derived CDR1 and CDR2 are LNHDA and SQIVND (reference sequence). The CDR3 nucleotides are TGTGCCAGTAGTCCATACAGGGGGCAAACTGAAGCTTTCTTT. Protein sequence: CASSPYRGQTEAFF.

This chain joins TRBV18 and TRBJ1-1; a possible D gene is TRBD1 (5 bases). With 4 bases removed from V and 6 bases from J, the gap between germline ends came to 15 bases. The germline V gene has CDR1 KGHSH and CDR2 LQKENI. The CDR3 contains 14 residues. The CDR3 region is CASSRDPGGPEAFF. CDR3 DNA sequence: TGTGCCAGCTCACGGGACCCCGGGGGTCCTGAAGCTTTCTTT.

The CDR3 protein is CASSSSGKGQNTEAFF. In DNA form, the CDR3 reads TGTGCCAGCAGTTCCTCCGGGAAGGGACAGAACACTGAAGCTTTCTTT. This rearrangement joins TRBV27 to TRBJ1-1, with a possible D match to TRBD1 (6 bases). CDR3 length: 16 amino acids. CDR1 is MNHEY, CDR2 SMNVEV, per germline (reference sequence). V shed 4 bases and J shed 1 base, with 16 bases lying between them.

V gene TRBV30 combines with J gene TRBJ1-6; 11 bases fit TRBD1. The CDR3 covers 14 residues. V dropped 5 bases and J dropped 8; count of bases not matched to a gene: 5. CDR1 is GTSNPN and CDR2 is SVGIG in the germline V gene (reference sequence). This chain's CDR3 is CAWGQGAHDSPLHF. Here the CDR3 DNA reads TGTGCCTGGGGACAGGGGGCTCACGATTCACCCCTCCACTTT. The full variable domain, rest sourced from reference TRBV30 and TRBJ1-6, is SQTIHQWPATLVQPVGSPLSLECTVEGTSNPNLYWYRQAAGRGLQLLFYSVGIGQISSEVPQNLSASRPQDRQFILSSKKLLLSDSGFYLCAWGQGAHDSPLHFGNGTRLTVT.

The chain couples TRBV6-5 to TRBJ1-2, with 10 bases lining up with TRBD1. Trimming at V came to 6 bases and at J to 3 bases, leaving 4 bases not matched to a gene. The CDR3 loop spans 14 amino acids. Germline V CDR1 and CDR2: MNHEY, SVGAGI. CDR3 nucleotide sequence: TGTGCCAGCAGGGGGACAGGGGAGTACTATGGCTACACCTTC. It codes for CASRGTGEYYGYTF.

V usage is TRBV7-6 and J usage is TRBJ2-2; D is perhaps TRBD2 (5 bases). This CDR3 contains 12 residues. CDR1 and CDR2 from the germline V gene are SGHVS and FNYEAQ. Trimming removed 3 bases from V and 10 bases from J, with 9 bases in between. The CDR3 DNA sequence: TGTGCCAGCAGCTTCCCCGGGGAGGAGCTGTTTTTT. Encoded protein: CASSFPGEELFF.

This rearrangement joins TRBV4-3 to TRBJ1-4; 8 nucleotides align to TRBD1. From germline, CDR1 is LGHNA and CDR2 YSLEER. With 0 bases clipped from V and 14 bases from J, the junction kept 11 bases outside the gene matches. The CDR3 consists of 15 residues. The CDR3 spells CASSQDRWDRDRLFF. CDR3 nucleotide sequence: TGCGCCAGCAGCCAAGATCGCTGGGATCGGGACAGGCTGTTTTTT.

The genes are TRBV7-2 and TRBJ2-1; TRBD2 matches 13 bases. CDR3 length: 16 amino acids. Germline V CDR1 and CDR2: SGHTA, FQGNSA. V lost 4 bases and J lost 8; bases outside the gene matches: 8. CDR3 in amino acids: CASSSYTSGGEDEQFF. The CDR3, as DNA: TGTGCCAGCAGCTCTTATACTAGCGGGGGGGAAGATGAGCAGTTCTTC.

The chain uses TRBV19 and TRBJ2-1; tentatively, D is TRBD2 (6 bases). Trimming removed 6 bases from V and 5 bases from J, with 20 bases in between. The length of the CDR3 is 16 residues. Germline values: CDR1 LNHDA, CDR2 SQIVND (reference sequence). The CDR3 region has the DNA TGTGCCAGTAGGATAAACCGGGGACTGCGAAACAATGAGCAGTTCTTC. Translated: CASRINRGLRNNEQFF.

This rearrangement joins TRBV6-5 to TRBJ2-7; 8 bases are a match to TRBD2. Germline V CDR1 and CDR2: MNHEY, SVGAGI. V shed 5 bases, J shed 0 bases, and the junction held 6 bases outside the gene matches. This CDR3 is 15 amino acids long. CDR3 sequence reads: CASSSLGGASYEQYF. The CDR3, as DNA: TGTGCCAGCAGTAGCCTCGGGGGGGCCTCCTACGAGCAGTACTTC.

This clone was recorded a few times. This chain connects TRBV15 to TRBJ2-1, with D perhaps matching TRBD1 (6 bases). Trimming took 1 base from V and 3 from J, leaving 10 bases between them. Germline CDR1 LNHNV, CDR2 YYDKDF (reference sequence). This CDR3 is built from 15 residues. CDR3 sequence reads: CATSRGPGVYNEQFF. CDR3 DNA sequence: TGTGCCACCAGCAGAGGGCCAGGGGTCTACAATGAGCAGTTCTTC.

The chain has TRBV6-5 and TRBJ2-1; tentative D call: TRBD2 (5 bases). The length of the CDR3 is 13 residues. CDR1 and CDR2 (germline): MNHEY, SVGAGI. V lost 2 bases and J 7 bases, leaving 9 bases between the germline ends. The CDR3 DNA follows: TGTGCCAGCAGTTACCTAGAGGGAAATGAGCAGTTCTTC. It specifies CASSYLEGNEQFF.

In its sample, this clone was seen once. The CDR3: CSVVRGNTEAFF. CDR3 DNA: TGCAGCGTCGTCAGGGGGAACACTGAAGCTTTCTTT. V and J are TRBV29-1 and TRBJ1-1, with D tentatively TRBD1 (6 bases). The CDR3 is made up of 12 amino acids. Germline assignment: CDR1 SQVTM and CDR2 ANQGSEA. V lost 6 bases and J 1 base, leaving 9 bases between the germline ends.

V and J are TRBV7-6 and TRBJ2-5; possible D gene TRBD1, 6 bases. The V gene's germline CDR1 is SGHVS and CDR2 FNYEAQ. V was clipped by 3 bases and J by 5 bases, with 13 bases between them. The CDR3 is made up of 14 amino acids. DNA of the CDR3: TGTGCCAGCAGCTTGAAGGGGGTAGGGGAGACCCAGTACTTC. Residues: CASSLKGVGETQYF.

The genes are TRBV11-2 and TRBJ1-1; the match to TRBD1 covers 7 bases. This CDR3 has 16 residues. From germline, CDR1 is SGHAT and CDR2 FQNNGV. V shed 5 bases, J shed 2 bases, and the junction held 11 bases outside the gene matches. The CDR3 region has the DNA TGTGCCAGCAGCCAGGATAGCCGACAGGGAAACACTGAAGCTTTCTTT. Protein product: CASSQDSRQGNTEAFF.

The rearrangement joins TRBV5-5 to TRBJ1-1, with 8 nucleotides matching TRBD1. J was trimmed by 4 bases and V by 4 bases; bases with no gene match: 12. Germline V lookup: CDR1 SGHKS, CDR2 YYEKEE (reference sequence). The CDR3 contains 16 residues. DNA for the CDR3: TGTGCCAGCAGCCTCCGACAGGGGATCCCCAGCACTGAAGCTTTCTTT. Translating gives CASSLRQGIPSTEAFF.

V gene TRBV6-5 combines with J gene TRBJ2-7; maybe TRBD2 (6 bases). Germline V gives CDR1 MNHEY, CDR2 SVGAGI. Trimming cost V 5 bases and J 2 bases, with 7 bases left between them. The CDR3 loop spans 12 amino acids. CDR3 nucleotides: TGTGCCAGCAGTCGGGGGACCTACGAGCAGTACTTC. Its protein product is CASSRGTYEQYF.

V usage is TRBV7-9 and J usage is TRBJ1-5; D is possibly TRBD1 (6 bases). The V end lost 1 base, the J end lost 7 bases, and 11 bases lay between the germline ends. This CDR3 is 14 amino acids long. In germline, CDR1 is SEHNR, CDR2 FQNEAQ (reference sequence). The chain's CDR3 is CASSLGGGGQPQHF. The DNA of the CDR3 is TGTGCCAGCAGCTTAGGTGGGGGCGGGCAGCCCCAGCATTTT.